This T cell receptor beta chain is from a study of blood T cell repertoires in COVID-19. Study as a whole: COVID-19 samples from acute and convalescent phases originated in the United States, Italy and Spain. The analysed material was cDNA or gDNA that came from T cells, B-cell-depleted T cells, or PBMCs.

The table lists this clone with a few counts. Trimming took off 11 bases at V and 4 bases at J, with 14 bases between the two ends. This CDR3 is 12 amino acids long. Germline V gene sequence: CDR1 ENHRY, CDR2 SYGVKD. Methods used by the authors: By means of reference gene primer amplification, nucleated cell counts were estimated. Using immunoSEQ multiplex PCR, the repertoire was profiled, and TCRdb retains in-frame clones only, with some absent. V and J calls and clone size follow that table, whereas D and trimming were derived from the DNA. The sample has hundreds of thousands of clones, 87% seen once.

The TCR originated in a man aged 60-69 years who had recovered from COVID-19. The chain recombines TRBV10-3 with TRBJ1-1, with a weak D call TRBD1 (5 bases). The source material was peripheral blood. CDR3 DNA: TGTGCCTCTTTAGGAGGGGTCACTGAAGCTTTCTTT. Its translation: CASLGGVTEAFF.